The clone carrying this TCR beta chain is labeled large. Its antigen is not known. The CDR3 consists of 13 residues. Trimming took off 3 bases at V and 7 bases at J, with 12 bases between the two ends. Study observations and caveats: Tumor memory CD4+ T cell TCR gene usage clustered with blood and lymph node memory CD4+ cells and lymph node naive CD4+ cells.

From the 5' RACE reads, TCRdb called clonotypes with MiXCR, one entry per CDR3 protein. This sample has approximately 6,000 distinct CDR3 sequences, with nearly 60% found just once. This clonotype was obtained from a female donor with breast cancer. The chain combines TRBV12-3 or TRBV12-4 with TRBJ1-2; D is possibly TRBD1 (6 bases). The sequencing sample was made of naive CD4+ T cells sorted from blood. Subset here: naive CD4+ T cells, CD4+CD45RA+CD25-. The CDR3 sequence is CASSFRTELGYTF. As DNA, the CDR3 is TGTGCCAGCAGTTTCCGGACAGAACTTGGCTACACCTTC.